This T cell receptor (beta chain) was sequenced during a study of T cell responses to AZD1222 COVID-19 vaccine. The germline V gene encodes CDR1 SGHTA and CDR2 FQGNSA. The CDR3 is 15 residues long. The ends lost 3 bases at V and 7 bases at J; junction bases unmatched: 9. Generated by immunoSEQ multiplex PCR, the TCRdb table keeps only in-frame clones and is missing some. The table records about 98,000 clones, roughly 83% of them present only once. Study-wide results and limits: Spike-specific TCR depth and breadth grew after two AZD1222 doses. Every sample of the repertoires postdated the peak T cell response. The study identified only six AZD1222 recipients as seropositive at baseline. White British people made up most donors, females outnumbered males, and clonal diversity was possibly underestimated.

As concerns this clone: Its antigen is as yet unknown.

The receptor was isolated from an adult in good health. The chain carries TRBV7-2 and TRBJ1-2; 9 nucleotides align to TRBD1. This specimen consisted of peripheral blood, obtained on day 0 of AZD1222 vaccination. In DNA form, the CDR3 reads TGTGCCAGCAGCTTCTTAGGACAGGGGCCCAGTGGCTACACCTTC. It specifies CASSFLGQGPSGYTF.